This is a list of T cell receptor beta chains from one sample in a study of shared clonotypes between healthy human individuals. Repertoires were generated with immunoSEQ multiplex PCR, while TCRdb's copy carries only in-frame clones and drops some. The table lists some 630,000 clones, 60% to 80% of them singletons, with roughly 1.8% in the top ten. Sequences were obtained from memory CD4+ T cells sorted from blood. These receptors were taken from a woman in her 30s in good health. Each CDR3 is given with its conserved first and last residue. D genes are given only for firm matches. A clone size is listed for some rows: how often the clone was seen (once, few, many), or a class if it is expanded.

few	TRBJ2-1	TRBV5-1	NA	TGCGCCAGCAGCTTTAGCGTCAGCTCCTACAATGAGCAGTTCTTC	CASSFSVSSYNEQFF
many	TRBJ1-2	TRBV5-1	NA	TGCGCCAGCAGCTTTAACCTGGACGGATCCGATGGCTACACCTTC	CASSFNLDGSDGYTF
few	TRBJ2-1	TRBV10-1	TRBD1	TGCGCCAGCAGTCGGGACAGGGTAAACAATGAGCAGTTCTTC	CASSRDRVNNEQFF
NA	TRBJ2-3	TRBV2	TRBD1	TGTGCCAGCAGTGAAGGGGAGACAGGGAGCACAGATACGCAGTATTTT	CASSEGETGSTDTQYF
NA	TRBJ2-1	TRBV25-1	TRBD2	TGTGCCAGCAGTCATTCAAAAGGGACTAGCGGGACTGGGAGTGAGCAGTTCTTC	CASSHSKGTSGTGSEQFF
NA	TRBJ2-3	TRBV6-5	TRBD2	TGTGCCAGCAGTTACAGCGGGAGCGCAGATACGCAGTATTTT	CASSYSGSADTQYF
NA	TRBJ2-3	TRBV5-4	TRBD2	TGTGCCAGCAGCCAAGACTTGACTAGCGGCTATACGCAGTATTTT	CASSQDLTSGYTQYF
NA	TRBJ2-5	TRBV6-6	NA	TGTGCCAGCAGTTACTCGACCAGGGGGGTACAAGAGACCCAGTACTTC	CASSYSTRGVQETQYF
NA	TRBJ2-1	TRBV6-5	TRBD2	TGTGCCAGCAGTGGACCGGGACTAGCGGGATTTGCGCAGTTCTTC	CASSGPGLAGFAQFF
NA	TRBJ2-7	TRBV18	TRBD2	TGTGCCAGCTCACCACCGAGCGGGGGTTACGAGCAGTACTTC	CASSPPSGGYEQYF
NA	TRBJ2-3	TRBV19	NA	TGTGCCAGTAGATTAACAGGGAGAAGGGGCACAGATACGCAGTATTTT	CASRLTGRRGTDTQYF
many	TRBJ1-3	TRBV2	NA	TGTGCCAGCAGTGAACGACAGTTCTCTGGAAACACCATATATTTT	CASSERQFSGNTIYF
NA	TRBJ1-1	TRBV12-5	NA	TGTGCTAGTGGTCCCGGGGCAGAGGGGACTGAAGCTTTCTTT	CASGPGAEGTEAFF
NA	TRBJ2-6	TRBV18	NA	TGTGCCAGCTCACCACCCAGGGGTCGACCCTCTGGGGCCAACGTCCTGACTTTC	CASSPPRGRPSGANVLTF
NA	TRBJ1-4	TRBV4-1	NA	TGCGCCAGCAGCCAAGGGTGGGGCGCGGGTGAAAAACTGTTTTTT	CASSQGWGAGEKLFF
NA	TRBJ2-5	TRBV11-2	TRBD2	TGTGCCAGCAGCCTCCGACTAGCGGAGTACCAAGAGACCCAGTACTTC	CASSLRLAEYQETQYF
NA	TRBJ2-7	TRBV5-5	NA	TGTGCCAGCAGCTGGAACTGGGGGGATTACGAGCAGTACTTC	CASSWNWGDYEQYF
NA	TRBJ1-4	TRBV28	NA	TGTGCCAGCAGTTTCTACTTTCGGGGTGAAAAACTGTTTTTT	CASSFYFRGEKLFF
NA	TRBJ1-4	TRBV6-1	TRBD1	TGTGCCAGCAGTCAAGGGACAGGATCGTCGGGCGCAACTAATGAAAAACTGTTTTTT	CASSQGTGSSGATNEKLFF
few	TRBJ1-1	TRBV2	NA	TGTGCCAGCAGACCCTCAGGGGCCCGAACCGCTGAAGCTTTCTTT	CASRPSGARTAEAFF
NA	TRBJ2-1	TRBV2	NA	TGTGCCAGCAGTTTAGCAACTGAGCAGTTCTTC	CASSLATEQFF
NA	TRBJ2-7	TRBV5-6	NA	TGTGCCAGCAGCGGGGACGGCTCCTACGAGCAGTACTTC	CASSGDGSYEQYF
many	TRBJ2-7	TRBV7-9	NA	TGTGCCAGCAGCTCGACAGGATCCACCTACGAGCAGTACTTC	CASSSTGSTYEQYF
NA	TRBJ2-7	TRBV4-2	NA	TGTGCCAGCAGCCAAGTGGAGGGTACCAACGAGCAGTACTTC	CASSQVEGTNEQYF
few	TRBJ2-2	TRBV7-2	TRBD2	TGTGCCTCAATCTACGGGATGGGGAGGGCCGGGGAGCTGTTTTTT	CASIYGMGRAGELFF
NA	TRBJ2-3	TRBV19	TRBD1	TGTGCCAGTAAGGAGACAGGGGGCACAGATACGCAGTATTTT	CASKETGGTDTQYF
NA	TRBJ2-1	TRBV27	TRBD2	TGTGCCAGCAGACGGACTAGCGGGAATTTGAATGAGCAGTTCTTC	CASRRTSGNLNEQFF
NA	TRBJ1-1	TRBV30	NA	TGTGCCTGGGCTTCGACAGCCAACACTGAAGCTTTCTTT	CAWASTANTEAFF
once	TRBJ1-1	TRBV7-2	TRBD1	TGTGCCAGCAGCTCCCGACAGGGATTCGACACTGAAGCTTTCTTT	CASSSRQGFDTEAFF
NA	TRBJ2-2	TRBV28	NA	TGTGCCAGCTTATATTTCAGGGGGCGCGGGGGCACCGGGGAGCTGTTTTTT	CASLYFRGRGGTGELFF
NA	TRBJ2-5	TRBV28	TRBD2	TGTGCCAGCAGTTGGCTAGCGGTGTGGGCGCCCCAGTACTTC	CASSWLAVWAPQYF
NA	TRBJ2-5	TRBV7-7	TRBD2	TGTGCCAGCAGCCGCGCACTAGCGGGAGTGGGGAAAGAGACCCAGTACTTC	CASSRALAGVGKETQYF
NA	TRBJ2-3	TRBV9	TRBD1	TGTGCCAGCAGCGGTAGGTTGGGACAGGGGGAGAGAGATACGCAGTATTTT	CASSGRLGQGERDTQYF
NA	TRBJ2-1	TRBV27	NA	TGTGCCAGCAGTTTGCGACAGTACAATGAGCAGTTCTTC	CASSLRQYNEQFF
NA	TRBJ2-3	TRBV4-1	TRBD1	TGCGCCAGCAGCCAGCATCTTAACAGGGGTGGGTGGACAGATACGCAGTATTTT	CASSQHLNRGGWTDTQYF
NA	TRBJ2-1	TRBV4-1	NA	TGCGCCAGCAGCCAAGACATACAGGGAGACAATGAGCAGTTCTTC	CASSQDIQGDNEQFF
NA	TRBJ2-7	TRBV7-2	NA	TGTGCCAGCAGCTTAGGCGTAGGGGGGCAGTACTTC	CASSLGVGGQYF
many	TRBJ2-4	TRBV6-6	TRBD2	TGTGCCAGCAGTCAACTAGCGGAGATAGCCAAAAACATTCAGTACTTC	CASSQLAEIAKNIQYF
NA	TRBJ2-1	TRBV5-1	NA	TGCGCCAGTCGGTTAGCGGAGACCTACAATGAGCAGTTCTTC	CASRLAETYNEQFF
NA	TRBJ2-3	TRBV19	TRBD1	TGTGCCAGTAGTCGAGGGACAGTCACAGATACGCAGTATTTT	CASSRGTVTDTQYF
NA	TRBJ2-7	TRBV28	TRBD2	TGTGCCAGTTACCCGGCTAGCGGAGCCTACGAGCAGTACTTC	CASYPASGAYEQYF
once	TRBJ2-3	TRBV15	NA	TGTGCCACCAGCAGCACAGCGGCCACCTTAGATACGCAGTATTTT	CATSSTAATLDTQYF
NA	TRBJ2-7	TRBV6-5	NA	TGTGCCAGCAGTTACCTCGGATCCTACGAGCAGTACTTC	CASSYLGSYEQYF